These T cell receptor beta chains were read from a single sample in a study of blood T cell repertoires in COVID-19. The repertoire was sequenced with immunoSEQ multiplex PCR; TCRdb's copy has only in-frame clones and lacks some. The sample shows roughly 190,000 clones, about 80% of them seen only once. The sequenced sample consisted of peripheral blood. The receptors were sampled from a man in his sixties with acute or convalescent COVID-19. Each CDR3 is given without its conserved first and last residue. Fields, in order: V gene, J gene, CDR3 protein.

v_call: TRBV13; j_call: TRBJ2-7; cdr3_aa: ASSPHGTGSYEQY
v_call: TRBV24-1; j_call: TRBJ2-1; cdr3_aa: ATSDLGTSRDEQF
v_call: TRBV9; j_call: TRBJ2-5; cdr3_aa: ASSGTGGETQY
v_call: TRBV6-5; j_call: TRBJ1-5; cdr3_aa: ASGGTGTNQPQH
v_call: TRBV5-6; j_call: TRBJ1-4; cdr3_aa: ASSLGGEKLF
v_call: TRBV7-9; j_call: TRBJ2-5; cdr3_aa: ASSTGTSGGRPHEETQY
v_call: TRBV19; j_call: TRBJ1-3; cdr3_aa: ASSIDGRGGSGNTIY
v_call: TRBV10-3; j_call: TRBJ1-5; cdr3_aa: AISVEGQPQH
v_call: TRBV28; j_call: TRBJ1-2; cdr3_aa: ASSLPTTRDRGGNYGYT
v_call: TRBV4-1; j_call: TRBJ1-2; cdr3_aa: ASSPYSDTLDYGYT
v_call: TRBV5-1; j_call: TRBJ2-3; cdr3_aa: ASSSGGQTTDTQY
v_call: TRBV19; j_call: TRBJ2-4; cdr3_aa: ASSTRGLAGVGAKNIQY
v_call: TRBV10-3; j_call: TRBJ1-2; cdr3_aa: AISKQGANYGYT